The 5 T cell receptor beta chains given below trace back to one sample, sequenced in a study of CD8 T cells in ankylosing spondylitis. TCRdb redid the calling of the 5' RACE reads with MiXCR, one entry per CDR3 protein. Of 100,000 to 150,000 distinct CDR3 sequences in the sample, approximately 10% were seen once. The sample taken for sequencing was blood, either unsorted or a sorted T cell fraction (not recorded which). Source of these receptors: a male donor with ankylosing spondylitis or in good health (not recorded which).

This clonotype was observed at least ten times. J is TRBJ2-3 and V is TRBV6-1; 9 bases align to TRBD2. Per the germline V gene, CDR1 is MNHNS and CDR2 is SASEGT. This CDR3 contains 15 residues. V lost 1 base to trimming and J lost 4 bases; unmatched junction nucleotides: 3. As DNA, the CDR3 is TGTGCCAGCAGTGAAGTAGCGGGAGTACCAGATACGCAGTATTTT. This encodes CASSEVAGVPDTQYF.

This clonotype showed up many times. The CDR3 reads CSAPSASGRVNIQYF. The CDR3 coding sequence is TGCAGTGCTCCGTCAGCTAGCGGGAGGGTAAACATTCAGTACTTC. The chain uses TRBV20-1 and TRBJ2-4; 12 bases align to TRBD2. The CDR3 has 15 amino acids. Germline V gene lookup returns CDR1 DFQATT and CDR2 SNEGSKA (reference sequence). J lost 6 bases, V lost 5 bases, and 8 bases had no gene match.

This clonotype showed up many times. The rearrangement uses TRBV7-2 and TRBJ2-1; D gene ambiguous. The CDR3 has 16 residues. V lost 6 bases and J 0 bases, leaving 15 bases between the germline ends. Looked up from germline, CDR1 is SGHTA and CDR2 is FQGNSA. In DNA, the CDR3 is TGTGCCAGCAGTCCCCTCCGTGGAAGCTCCTACAATGAGCAGTTCTTC. Translating it yields CASSPLRGSSYNEQFF. The whole variable domain, remainder taken from reference TRBV7-2 and TRBJ2-1, is GAGVSQSPSNKVTEKGKDVELRCDPISGHTALYWYRQSLGQGLEFLIYFQGNSAPDKSGLPSDRFSAERTGGSVSTLTIQRTQQEDSAVYLCASSPLRGSSYNEQFFGPGTRLTVL.

This clonotype was observed many times. The chain joins TRBV29-1 to TRBJ1-2; D is ambiguous. Germline CDR1 and CDR2: SQVTM and ANQGSEA. The length of the CDR3 is 13 residues. The V end lost 2 bases, the J end lost 3 bases, and 10 bases lay between the germline ends. The CDR3 reads CSVERSGDYGYTF. CDR3 DNA sequence: TGCAGCGTTGAACGTTCAGGAGACTATGGCTACACCTTC.

In this sample, this clonotype turned up many times. CDR3 sequence: CSARDLEGPYNEQFF. CDR3 DNA sequence: TGCAGTGCTAGAGATCTGGAGGGCCCCTACAATGAGCAGTTCTTC. The chain couples TRBV20-1 to TRBJ2-1; possibly TRBD2 for D (6 bases). The CDR3 runs to 15 residues. Germline assignment: CDR1 DFQATT and CDR2 SNEGSKA (reference sequence). V lost 0 bases to trimming and J lost 2 bases, with 11 bases between them.